This TCR beta chain was recorded in a study of T cells in Graves' hyperthyroidism and ophthalmopathy. Study-wide context: Peripheral blood collection took place at initial diagnosis, before any treatment.

This clonotype was seen many times. Its antigen is currently unknown. RNA transcripts served as the template for amplifying TCR beta CDR3 regions. TCR CDR3 underwent first-round RT-PCR with the HTBI primer set. TCRdb redid the calling of the multiplex PCR reads with MiXCR, one entry per CDR3 protein. The sample records 250,000 to 300,000 distinct CDR3 sequences, roughly 15% being singletons. Notes on the study in general: Among clonotypes expanded in thyroid above 0.001, most were also found in blood.

V lost 4 bases to trimming and J lost 5 bases, with 11 bases between them. The CDR3 runs to 13 residues. CDR1 is MGHRA and CDR2 is YSYEKL in the germline V gene. The study collected blood at first hyperthyroidism diagnosis, before any ophthalmopathy symptoms arose. This TCR was sampled from a woman aged 40 to 55 with Graves' hyperthyroidism that later progressed to Graves' ophthalmopathy. Sample: blood. J is TRBJ1-1 and V is TRBV4-1; D perhaps matches TRBD1 (5 bases). CDR3 nucleotide sequence: TGCGCCAGCAGCCGATTGGGGGTGACTGAAGCTTTCTTT. Its translation is CASSRLGVTEAFF.